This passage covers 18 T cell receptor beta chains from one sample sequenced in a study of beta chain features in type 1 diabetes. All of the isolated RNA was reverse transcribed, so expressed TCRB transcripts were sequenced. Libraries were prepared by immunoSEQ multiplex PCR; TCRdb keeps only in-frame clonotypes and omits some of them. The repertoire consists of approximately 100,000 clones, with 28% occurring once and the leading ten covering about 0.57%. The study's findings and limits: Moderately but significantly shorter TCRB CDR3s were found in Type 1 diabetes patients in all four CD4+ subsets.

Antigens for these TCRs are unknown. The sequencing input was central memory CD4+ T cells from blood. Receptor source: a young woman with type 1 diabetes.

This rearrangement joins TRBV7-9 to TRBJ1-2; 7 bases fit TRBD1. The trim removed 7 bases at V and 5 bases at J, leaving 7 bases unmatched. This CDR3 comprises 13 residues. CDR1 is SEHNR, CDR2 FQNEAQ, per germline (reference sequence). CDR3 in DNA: TGTGCCAGCACCCTGACAGGGCCTTATGGCTACACCTTC. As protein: CASTLTGPYGYTF.

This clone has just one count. The CDR3 DNA follows: TGTGCCAGCAGCTTGGCCCGGGACAGCTACACTGAAGCTTTCTTT. This translates into CASSLARDSYTEAFF. The genes are TRBV11-3 and TRBJ1-1; 7 bases are a match to TRBD1. Germline V CDR1 and CDR2: SGHNT, YENEEA. The length of the CDR3 is 15 residues. Trimming cost V 3 bases and J 3 bases; bases outside gene matches: 7.

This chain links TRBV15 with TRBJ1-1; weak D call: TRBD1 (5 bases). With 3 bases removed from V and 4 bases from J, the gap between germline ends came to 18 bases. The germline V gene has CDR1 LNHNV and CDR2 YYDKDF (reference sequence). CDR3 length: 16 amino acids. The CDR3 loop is CATSSPGTPQGTEAFF. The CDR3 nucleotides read TGTGCCACCAGCAGCCCCGGGACTCCTCAGGGCACTGAAGCTTTCTTT.

The CDR3 DNA reads TGTGCCAGCAGGATAACCGGGACTCACAACGAGCAGTACTTC. Residues: CASRITGTHNEQYF. The V gene is TRBV27, the J gene TRBJ2-7, with D perhaps TRBD2 (6 bases). The V gene lost 6 bases and the J gene lost 5 bases, with 17 bases spanning the gap. Germline loops: CDR1 MNHEY, CDR2 SMNVEV (reference sequence). This CDR3 comprises 14 residues.

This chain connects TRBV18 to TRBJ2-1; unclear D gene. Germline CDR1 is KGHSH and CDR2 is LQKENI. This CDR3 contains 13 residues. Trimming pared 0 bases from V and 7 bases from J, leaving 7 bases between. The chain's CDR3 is CASSPPTLNEQFF. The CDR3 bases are TGTGCCAGCTCACCACCGACTTTGAATGAGCAGTTCTTC.

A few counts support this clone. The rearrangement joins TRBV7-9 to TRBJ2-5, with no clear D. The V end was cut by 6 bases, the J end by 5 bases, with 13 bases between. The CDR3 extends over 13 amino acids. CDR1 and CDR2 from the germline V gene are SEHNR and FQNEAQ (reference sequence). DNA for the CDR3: TGTGCCAGCAGTCACGACATTCCGGAGACCCAGTACTTC. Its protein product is CASSHDIPETQYF.

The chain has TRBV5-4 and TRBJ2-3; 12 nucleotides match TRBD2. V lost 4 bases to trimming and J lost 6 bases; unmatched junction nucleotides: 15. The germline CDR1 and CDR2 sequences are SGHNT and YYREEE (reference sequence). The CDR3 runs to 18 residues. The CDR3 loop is CASSDREKTSGRPDTQYF. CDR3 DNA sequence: TGTGCCAGCAGCGATAGAGAAAAGACTAGCGGGAGACCGGATACGCAGTATTTT.

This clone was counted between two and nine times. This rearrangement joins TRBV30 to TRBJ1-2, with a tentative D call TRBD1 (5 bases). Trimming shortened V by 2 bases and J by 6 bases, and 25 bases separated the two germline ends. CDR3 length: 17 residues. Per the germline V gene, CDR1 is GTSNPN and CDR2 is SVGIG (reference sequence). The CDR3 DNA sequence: TGTGCCTGGAGTTTTATCATCTTGTACGACAGCAAGAATGGCTACACCTTC. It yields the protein CAWSFIILYDSKNGYTF.

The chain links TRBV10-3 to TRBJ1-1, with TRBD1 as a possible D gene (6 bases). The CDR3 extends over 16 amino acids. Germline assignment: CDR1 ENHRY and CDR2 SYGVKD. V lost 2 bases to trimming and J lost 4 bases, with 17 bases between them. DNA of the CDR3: TGTGCCATCAGTGAGCCCCCACGGCTCAGGGGCACTGAAGCTTTCTTT. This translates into CAISEPPRLRGTEAFF.

The CDR3 DNA sequence: TGTGCCAGCAGTCTCCGACAGGGGGTAAGCAATCAGCCCCAGCATTTT. Translation gives CASSLRQGVSNQPQHF. The rearrangement joins TRBV28 to TRBJ1-5, with 9 bases matching TRBD1. Germline CDR1 MDHEN, CDR2 SYDVKM. The CDR3 length is 16 residues. The V and J ends lost 5 bases and 1 base, in that order; junction bases with no gene match: 6. Full variable domain (missing parts from reference TRBV28 and TRBJ1-5): DVKVTQSSRYLVKRTGEKVFLECVQDMDHENMFWYRQDPGLGLRLIYFSYDVKMKEKGDIPEGYSVSREKKERFSLILESASTNQTSMYLCASSLRQGVSNQPQHFGDGTRLSIL.

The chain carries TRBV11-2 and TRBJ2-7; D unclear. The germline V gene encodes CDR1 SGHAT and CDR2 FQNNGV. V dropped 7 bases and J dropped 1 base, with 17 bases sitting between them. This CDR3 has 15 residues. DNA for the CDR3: TGTGCCAGCACGGTATCGAACTCGAGGTCCTACGAGCAGTACTTC. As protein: CASTVSNSRSYEQYF.

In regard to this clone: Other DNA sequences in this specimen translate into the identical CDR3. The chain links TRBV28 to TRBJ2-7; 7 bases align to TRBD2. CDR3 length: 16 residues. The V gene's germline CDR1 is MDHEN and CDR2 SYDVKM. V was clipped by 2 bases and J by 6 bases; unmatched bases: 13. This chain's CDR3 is CASSLGTRLAGVEQYF. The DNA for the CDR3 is TGTGCCAGCAGTTTAGGGACTCGACTAGCAGGAGTCGAGCAGTACTTC.

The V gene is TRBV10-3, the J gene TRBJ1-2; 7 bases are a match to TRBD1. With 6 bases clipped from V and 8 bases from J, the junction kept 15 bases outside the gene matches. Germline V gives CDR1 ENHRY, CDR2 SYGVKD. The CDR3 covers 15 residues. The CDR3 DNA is TGTGCCATCAGCGTAGGGGACGACAGGGCCCAAGGCTACACCTTC. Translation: CAISVGDDRAQGYTF.

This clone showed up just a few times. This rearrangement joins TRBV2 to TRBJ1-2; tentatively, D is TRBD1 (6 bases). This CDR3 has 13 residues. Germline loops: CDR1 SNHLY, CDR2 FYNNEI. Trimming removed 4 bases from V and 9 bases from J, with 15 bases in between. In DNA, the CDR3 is TGTGCCAGCAGTGGAGACAGGCCTTCGAGCTACACCTTC. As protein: CASSGDRPSSYTF.

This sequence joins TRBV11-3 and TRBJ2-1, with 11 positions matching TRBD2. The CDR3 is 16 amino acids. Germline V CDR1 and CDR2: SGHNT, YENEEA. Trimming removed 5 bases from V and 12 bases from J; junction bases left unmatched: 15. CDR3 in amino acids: CASSRTGTSGHHGQFF. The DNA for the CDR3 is TGTGCCAGCAGCCGAACCGGGACTAGCGGACACCATGGGCAGTTCTTC.

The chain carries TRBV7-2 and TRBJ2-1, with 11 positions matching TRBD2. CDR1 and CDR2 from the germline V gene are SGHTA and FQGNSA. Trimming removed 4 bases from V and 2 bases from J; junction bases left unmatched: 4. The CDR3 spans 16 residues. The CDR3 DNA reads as TGTGCCAGCAGCTCCGGGACTAGCGGTACCTACAATGAGCAGTTCTTC. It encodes CASSSGTSGTYNEQFF. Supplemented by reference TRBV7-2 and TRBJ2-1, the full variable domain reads GAGVSQSPSNKVTEKGKDVELRCDPISGHTALYWYRQSLGQGLEFLIYFQGNSAPDKSGLPSDRFSAERTGGSVSTLTIQRTQQEDSAVYLCASSSGTSGTYNEQFFGPGTRLTVL.

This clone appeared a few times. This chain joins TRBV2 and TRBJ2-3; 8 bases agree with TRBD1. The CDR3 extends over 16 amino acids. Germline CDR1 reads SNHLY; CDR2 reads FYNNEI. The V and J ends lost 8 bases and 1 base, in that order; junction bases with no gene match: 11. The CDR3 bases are TGTGCCAGCGGCCTGGACAGGGCAGACGGCACAGATACGCAGTATTTT. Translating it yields CASGLDRADGTDTQYF.

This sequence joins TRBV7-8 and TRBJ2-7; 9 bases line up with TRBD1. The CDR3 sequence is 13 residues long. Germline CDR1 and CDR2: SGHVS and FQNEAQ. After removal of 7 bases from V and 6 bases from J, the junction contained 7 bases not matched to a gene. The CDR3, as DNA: TGTGCCAGCAACAGCGGACAGGGGCTCGAGCAGTACGTC. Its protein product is CASNSGQGLEQYV.